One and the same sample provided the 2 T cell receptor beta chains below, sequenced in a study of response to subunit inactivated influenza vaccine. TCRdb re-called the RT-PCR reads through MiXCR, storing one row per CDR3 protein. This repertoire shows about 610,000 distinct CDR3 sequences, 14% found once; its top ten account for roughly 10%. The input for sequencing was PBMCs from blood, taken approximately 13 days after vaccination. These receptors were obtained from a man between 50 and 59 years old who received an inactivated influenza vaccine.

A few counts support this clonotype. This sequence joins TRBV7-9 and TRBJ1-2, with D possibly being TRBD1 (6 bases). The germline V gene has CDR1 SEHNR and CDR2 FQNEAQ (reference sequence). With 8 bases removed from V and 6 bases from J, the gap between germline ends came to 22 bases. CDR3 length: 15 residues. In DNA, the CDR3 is TGTGCCAGCGACTCTCTGGGGGACACGGCGCATGGCTACACCTTC. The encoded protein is CASDSLGDTAHGYTF.

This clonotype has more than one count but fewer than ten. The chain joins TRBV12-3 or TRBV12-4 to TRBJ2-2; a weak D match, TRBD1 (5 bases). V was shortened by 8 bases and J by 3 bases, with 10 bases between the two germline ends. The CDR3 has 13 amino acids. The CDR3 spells CASLAGYTGELFF. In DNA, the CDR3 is TGTGCCAGCCTGGCAGGGTACACCGGGGAGCTGTTTTTT.